Below, 20 T cell receptor beta chains from the same sample are listed, as sequenced in a study. TCRdb independently ran MiXCR on the RT-PCR reads; one entry per CDR3 protein. This sample has more than 600,000 distinct CDR3 sequences, with 13% to 15% found just once. What was sequenced was memory CD4+ T cells from blood. These receptor sequences come from a female donor in good health, serving as a healthy control.

Ten or more counts support this clonotype. This chain's CDR3 is CASSFSGQSHSYEQYF. The CDR3 region has the DNA TGTGCCAGCAGTTTTAGCGGCCAATCCCACTCCTACGAGCAGTACTTC. The J gene is TRBJ2-7, the V gene TRBV27; TRBD2 might be the D (6 bases). The CDR3 is made up of 16 amino acids. V was shortened by 3 bases and J by 0 bases, with 15 bases between the two germline ends. CDR1 MNHEY and CDR2 SMNVEV come from the germline V gene (reference sequence).

This clonotype showed up many times. This chain links TRBV6-5 with TRBJ1-1; 9 bases match TRBD1. Germline assignment: CDR1 MNHEY and CDR2 SVGAGI. J gave up 4 bases and V 8 bases, and 11 bases lay outside the gene matches. The CDR3 spans 15 residues. The CDR3 sequence is CASFGLGQGPTEAFF. As DNA, the CDR3 is TGTGCCAGCTTTGGGCTGGGACAGGGTCCCACTGAAGCTTTCTTT.

V gene TRBV11-2 combines with J gene TRBJ1-3; TRBD1 is a possible D gene (6 bases). Trimming removed 8 bases from V and 3 bases from J, with 8 bases in between. CDR1 is SGHAT, CDR2 FQNNGV, per germline. CDR3 size: 12 residues. The CDR3 sequence: CASAGDGNTIYF. CDR3 in DNA: TGTGCCAGCGCAGGGGATGGAAACACCATATATTTT.

This clonotype was picked up many times. The rearrangement links TRBV7-9 to TRBJ2-2, with a possible D match to TRBD1 (5 bases). The CDR3 is 15 residues long. Germline V gene data show CDR1 as SEHNR and CDR2 as FQNEAQ (reference sequence). V lost 1 base to trimming and J lost 1 base, with 7 bases between them. CDR3 in amino acids: CASSLGTQNTGELFF. The CDR3 DNA reads TGTGCCAGCAGCTTAGGGACACAGAACACCGGGGAGCTGTTTTTT.

This clonotype appeared many times. The chain employs TRBV27 and TRBJ2-5; 7 bases are a match to TRBD1. The length of the CDR3 is 14 residues. Trimming removed 8 bases from V and 4 bases from J; junction bases left unmatched: 10. Germline V CDR1 and CDR2: MNHEY, SMNVEV (reference sequence). The CDR3 sequence: CASGPGQTRETQYF. The DNA of the CDR3 is TGTGCCAGCGGACCGGGACAGACGAGAGAGACCCAGTACTTC.

The rearrangement joins TRBV5-4 to TRBJ2-5; 10 bases line up with TRBD1. The ends lost 4 bases at V and 2 bases at J; junction bases unmatched: 2. Germline CDR1 SGHNT, CDR2 YYREEE (reference sequence). The CDR3 is 14 residues long. CDR3 DNA: TGTGCCAGCAGCATGGACAGGGGGCAAGAGACCCAGTACTTC. Translation gives CASSMDRGQETQYF.

The chain recombines TRBV20-1 with TRBJ1-2; a possible D gene is TRBD1 (6 bases). V was shortened by 4 bases and J by 4 bases, with 19 bases between the two germline ends. CDR1 is DFQATT and CDR2 is SNEGSKA in the germline V gene (reference sequence). The CDR3 extends over 15 amino acids. The CDR3 is CSAKPTGGIGYGYTF. CDR3 bases: TGCAGTGCTAAGCCAACGGGGGGCATTGGCTATGGCTACACCTTC.

Many counts were recorded for this clonotype. The chain uses TRBV6-1 and TRBJ2-1; D is unclear. Germline V gene lookup returns CDR1 MNHNS and CDR2 SASEGT. V was clipped by 0 bases and J by 8 bases, with 8 bases between them. The CDR3 length is 13 residues. The CDR3 region is CASSEANVYEQFF. CDR3 nucleotide sequence: TGTGCCAGCAGTGAAGCGAACGTCTATGAGCAGTTCTTC.

This clonotype turned up a few times. The chain recombines TRBV20-1 with TRBJ2-5; D may be TRBD2 (5 bases). Germline V gene sequence: CDR1 DFQATT, CDR2 SNEGSKA (reference sequence). The CDR3 contains 13 residues. V was trimmed by 4 bases and J by 5 bases, leaving 14 bases between them. Here the CDR3 reads CSATNAPGETQYF. Here the CDR3 DNA reads TGCAGTGCTACTAATGCCCCGGGGGAGACCCAGTACTTC.

In this sample, this clonotype turned up a few times. V gene TRBV27 combines with J gene TRBJ2-5; 8 bases line up with TRBD1. This CDR3 has 14 amino acids. The ends lost 5 bases at V and 3 bases at J; junction bases unmatched: 5. Germline loops: CDR1 MNHEY, CDR2 SMNVEV (reference sequence). The CDR3 DNA reads as TGTGCCAGCAGTCGCCAGGACAGGGAAGAGACCCAGTACTTC. The encoded protein is CASSRQDREETQYF.

The chain employs TRBV12-3 or TRBV12-4 and TRBJ1-1, with 8 positions matching TRBD1. After removal of 5 bases from V and 11 bases from J, the junction contained 10 bases not matched to a gene. The CDR3 spans 13 residues. The CDR3 region is CASSTTGGLKAFF. CDR3 nucleotide sequence: TGTGCCAGCAGTACTACAGGGGGTTTGAAGGCTTTCTTT.

This clonotype occurred many times. The J gene is TRBJ1-1, the V gene TRBV10-3; D gene uncertain. Germline V lookup: CDR1 ENHRY, CDR2 SYGVKD. CDR3 size: 13 residues. Trimming pared 7 bases from V and 0 bases from J, leaving 9 bases between. The CDR3, as DNA: TGTGCCATCACCAGGAGGATGAACACTGAAGCTTTCTTT. As protein: CAITRRMNTEAFF.

This clonotype has more than one count but fewer than ten. The chain is built from TRBV20-1 and TRBJ2-7; tentative D call: TRBD2 (5 bases). V gave up 2 bases and J gave up 0 bases, with 11 bases separating them. CDR3 length: 14 residues. Germline loops: CDR1 DFQATT, CDR2 SNEGSKA (reference sequence). Written as DNA, the CDR3 is TGCAGTGCTAGACGGACTCCTTCCTCCTACGAGCAGTACTTC. Translating gives CSARRTPSSYEQYF.

This clonotype was seen a handful of times. The rearrangement links TRBV7-3 to TRBJ1-1; 8 nucleotides line up with TRBD1. The CDR3 sequence is 13 residues long. The V gene's germline CDR1 is SGHTA and CDR2 FQGTGA. Trimming removed 6 bases from V and 5 bases from J; junction bases left unmatched: 5. This CDR3 is CASRAGGMTEAFF. The CDR3 nucleotides read TGTGCCAGCAGGGCAGGGGGCATGACTGAAGCTTTCTTT.

V and J are TRBV20-1 and TRBJ1-4; D gene ambiguous. The CDR3 has 13 residues. Deletions cut 3 bases from V and 7 bases from J, with 12 bases between. The germline gives CDR1 DFQATT, CDR2 SNEGSKA (reference sequence). The CDR3 loop reads CSARLHNGEKLFF. The CDR3 bases are TGCAGTGCTAGGTTGCATAATGGTGAAAAACTGTTTTTT.

This clonotype was counted at least ten times. This sequence joins TRBV10-3 and TRBJ2-2; the D gene is possibly TRBD2 (5 bases). V lost 3 bases, J lost 5 bases, and 10 bases lay in between. This CDR3 is 14 amino acids long. Germline CDR1 ENHRY, CDR2 SYGVKD. CDR3 loop: CAISDNTRTGELFF. The CDR3 region has the DNA TGTGCCATCAGTGATAACACTAGAACCGGGGAGCTGTTTTTT.

The rearrangement uses TRBV29-1 and TRBJ2-7; TRBD1 matches 10 bases. Trimming removed 7 bases from V and 2 bases from J; junction bases left unmatched: 8. This CDR3 spans 14 amino acids. CDR1 and CDR2 from the germline V gene are SQVTM and ANQGSEA. The CDR3 loop is CSAQRQGATYEQYF. CDR3 DNA sequence: TGCAGCGCCCAGAGACAGGGGGCTACCTACGAGCAGTACTTC.

This chain joins TRBV12-3 or TRBV12-4 and TRBJ2-6, with D unresolved. Trimming stripped 4 bases from V and 4 bases from J, with 8 bases between. This CDR3 spans 14 amino acids. The CDR3 DNA reads as TGTGCCAGCAGTTCGATCATGGGGGCCAACGTCCTGACTTTC. Residues: CASSSIMGANVLTF.

This clonotype has a single count. This sequence joins TRBV20-1 and TRBJ2-7, with a weak D call TRBD1 (5 bases). This CDR3 has 12 residues. Germline CDR1 reads DFQATT; CDR2 reads SNEGSKA (reference sequence). Trimming stripped 7 bases from V and 5 bases from J, with 15 bases between. The CDR3 spells CSVQGPADEQYF. In nucleotides, the CDR3 is TGCAGTGTCCAGGGTCCCGCGGACGAGCAGTACTTC.

This clonotype has just a few counts. The V and J genes are TRBV6-5 and TRBJ1-2; 7 nucleotides agree with TRBD1. Losses at the gene ends were 4 bases for V and 4 bases for J; bases not matched to a gene: 9. The germline V gene has CDR1 MNHEY and CDR2 SVGAGI. The CDR3 has 15 residues. DNA of the CDR3: TGTGCCAGCAGTTTAGGAGGGGGCCAGGTCTATGGCTACACCTTC. This sequence encodes CASSLGGGQVYGYTF.